Below are 28 T cell receptor beta chains sequenced from a single sample in a study of response to subunit inactivated influenza vaccine. Each CDR3 protein gets one entry after TCRdb re-called the RT-PCR reads with MiXCR. Among about 570,000 distinct CDR3 sequences listed, roughly 10% were seen once. This sample also appeared in a second study, on T cells expressing NK-cell markers. That work states: cDNA encoding TCR beta was synthesized via 5'RACE template switching incorporating UMIs.

The source was PBMCs from blood, collected on the day of vaccination. The receptor source for this set is a man in his forties or fifties who received an inactivated influenza vaccine.

This chain joins TRBV14 and TRBJ2-1; D uncertain. V gave up 0 bases and J gave up 4 bases, with 13 bases separating them. The CDR3 sequence is 16 residues long. The germline V gene encodes CDR1 SGHDN and CDR2 FVKESK. CDR3 residues: CASSQDLGRTYNEQFF. The CDR3 region has the DNA TGTGCCAGCAGCCAAGATCTGGGCAGGACGTACAATGAGCAGTTCTTC.

This clonotype was picked up a small number of times. A junction end diverges from the germline sequence, so it may reflect a read error. The chain carries TRBV7-7 and TRBJ2-1; D might be TRBD2 (5 bases). The length of the CDR3 is 15 residues. The germline gives CDR1 SSHAT, CDR2 FNYEAQ (reference sequence). CDR3 residues: CASSLALTPYNEQFF. CDR3 nucleotides: TGTGCTAGCAGCTTAGCGCTAACCCCCTACAATGAGCAGTTCTTC. Looking up the rest from reference TRBV7-7 and TRBJ2-1 gives the full variable domain: GAGVSQSPRYKVTKRGQDVTLRCDPISSHATLYWYQQALGQGPEFLTYFNYEAQPDKSGLPSDRFSAERPEGSISTLTIQRTEQRDSAMYRCASSLALTPYNEQFFGPGTRLTVL.

The CDR3 is CASSMTVMNTEAFF. DNA of the CDR3: TGCGCCAGCAGCATGACAGTGATGAACACTGAAGCTTTCTTT. This rearrangement joins TRBV5-1 to TRBJ1-1; possible D gene TRBD1, 5 bases. Germline V CDR1 and CDR2: SGHRS, YFSETQ. Deletions cut 4 bases from V and 0 bases from J, with 10 bases between. This CDR3 is 14 amino acids long. The full variable domain, with the rest looked up from reference TRBV5-1 and TRBJ1-1, is KAGVTQTPRYLIKTRGQQVTLSCSPISGHRSVSWYQQTPGQGLQFLFEYFSETQRNKGNFPGRFSGRQFSNSRSEMNVSTLELGDSALYLCASSMTVMNTEAFFGQGTRLTVV.

This clonotype was detected only a few times. The chain couples TRBV7-3 to TRBJ2-1, with unresolved D. The CDR3 is 16 amino acids. The germline V gene has CDR1 SGHTA and CDR2 FQGTGA. V dropped 0 bases and J dropped 2 bases, with 11 bases sitting between them. The DNA of the CDR3 is TGTGCCAGCAGCTTAACCAGGACCTATACCTACAATGAGCAGTTCTTC. Its translation: CASSLTRTYTYNEQFF.

This clonotype was found many times. The V gene is TRBV3-1, the J gene TRBJ2-7; 10 nucleotides match TRBD1. The CDR3 is made up of 14 amino acids. V lost 4 bases and J lost 3; bases outside the gene matches: 3. CDR1 is LGHDT and CDR2 is YNNKEL in the germline V gene (reference sequence). CDR3 in amino acids: CASSPWTGGYEQYF. The DNA for the CDR3 is TGTGCCAGCAGCCCATGGACAGGGGGCTACGAGCAGTACTTC.

At least ten counts were recorded for this clonotype. This chain uses TRBV5-1 with TRBJ1-3, with D hard to call. Trimming cost V 0 bases and J 0 bases, with 7 bases left between them. The CDR3 is made up of 15 amino acids. Germline V CDR1 and CDR2: SGHRS, YFSETQ. DNA for the CDR3: TGCGCCAGCAGCTTGGAGGGCGGCTCTGGAAACACCATATATTTT. Translation gives CASSLEGGSGNTIYF. Complete variable domain (other parts from reference TRBV5-1 and TRBJ1-3): KAGVTQTPRYLIKTRGQQVTLSCSPISGHRSVSWYQQTPGQGLQFLFEYFSETQRNKGNFPGRFSGRQFSNSRSEMNVSTLELGDSALYLCASSLEGGSGNTIYFGEGSWLTVV.

The chain links TRBV12-3 or TRBV12-4 to TRBJ1-1; no clear D gene. CDR3 size: 15 residues. V was trimmed by 9 bases and J by 0 bases, leaving 17 bases between them. The CDR3 DNA sequence: TGTGCCAGTCCAGTTTGGGCCGGTTTGAACACTGAAGCTTTCTTT. Protein sequence: CASPVWAGLNTEAFF.

In its sample, this clonotype was seen a few times. The J gene is TRBJ2-7, the V gene TRBV20-1, with 10 positions matching TRBD1. In germline, CDR1 is DFQATT, CDR2 SNEGSKA (reference sequence). The CDR3 totals 15 residues. The junction had 5 bases not matched to a gene; V was cut back by 0 bases and J by 3 bases. The CDR3 loop reads CSARDGQGDYYEQYF. CDR3 nucleotide sequence: TGCAGTGCTAGAGACGGACAGGGGGATTACTACGAGCAGTACTTC.

There are many counts of this clonotype. The J gene is TRBJ2-7, the V gene TRBV20-1; D is perhaps TRBD1 or TRBD2 (7 bases each). V was shortened by 4 bases and J by 4 bases, with 23 bases between the two germline ends. CDR1 is DFQATT, CDR2 SNEGSKA, per germline (reference sequence). CDR3 length equals 16 residues. The CDR3 region has the DNA TGCAGTGCTACCTATGGGGGGGGACAGCTGGTATACGAGCAGTACTTC. This codes for CSATYGGGQLVYEQYF.

The chain links TRBV14 to TRBJ2-7; TRBD1 agrees at 9 bases. J gave up 6 bases and V 3 bases, and 9 bases lay outside the gene matches. Germline CDR1 and CDR2: SGHDN and FVKESK. The CDR3 runs to 15 residues. DNA for the CDR3: TGTGCCAGCAGCCAGTTTGGACAGGGGTTGTCCGAGCAGTACTTC. This gives the protein CASSQFGQGLSEQYF. Looking up the rest from reference TRBV14 and TRBJ2-7 gives the full variable domain: EAGVTQFPSHSVIEKGQTVTLRCDPISGHDNLYWYRRVMGKEIKFLLHFVKESKQDESGMPNNRFLAERTGGTYSTLKVQPAELEDSGVYFCASSQFGQGLSEQYFGPGTRLTVT.

V is TRBV7-8 and J is TRBJ2-3; no reliable D call. Trimming shortened V by 4 bases and J by 5 bases, and 25 bases separated the two germline ends. The CDR3 totals 18 residues. Germline CDR1 reads SGHVS; CDR2 reads FQNEAQ. In DNA, the CDR3 is TGTGCCAGCAGCTCCACCTTGATCAGGACGGGTGCCGTAGATACGCAGTATTTT. It encodes CASSSTLIRTGAVDTQYF.

The chain links TRBV30 to TRBJ2-2; 8 positions match TRBD2. The CDR3 runs to 13 residues. J was trimmed by 0 bases and V by 6 bases; bases with no gene match: 0. Germline loops: CDR1 GTSNPN, CDR2 SVGIG (reference sequence). The CDR3 reads CACGGANTGELFF. The CDR3 DNA reads TGTGCCTGCGGGGGGGCGAACACCGGGGAGCTGTTTTTT.

There are a few counts of this clonotype. The genes are TRBV24-1 and TRBJ2-3, with D tentatively TRBD1 (5 bases). From germline, CDR1 is KGHDR and CDR2 SFDVKD. Trimming took off 2 bases at V and 5 bases at J, with 16 bases between the two ends. This CDR3 is built from 16 residues. The CDR3 nucleotides are TGTGCCACCAGTGATTCAACAGGCCGCGACGGAGATACGCAGTATTTT. This sequence encodes CATSDSTGRDGDTQYF.

J is TRBJ2-3 and V is TRBV27, with 9 positions matching TRBD2. The CDR3 is 16 amino acids. J was trimmed by 0 bases and V by 1 base; bases with no gene match: 2. Looked up from germline, CDR1 is MNHEY and CDR2 is SMNVEV (reference sequence). The CDR3 here is CASSLLAGVSTDTQYF. In DNA, the CDR3 is TGTGCCAGCAGTTTATTAGCGGGGGTTAGCACAGATACGCAGTATTTT.

A few counts support this clonotype. The rearrangement joins TRBV20-1 to TRBJ2-5; possibly TRBD2 for D (6 bases). This CDR3 is 14 amino acids long. Germline CDR1 and CDR2: DFQATT and SNEGSKA (reference sequence). Trimming took off 5 bases at V and 3 bases at J, with 16 bases between the two ends. CDR3 residues: CSAWEDLGEETQYF. In DNA, the CDR3 is TGCAGTGCTTGGGAGGACTTAGGTGAAGAGACCCAGTACTTC.

Only a few counts were recorded for this clonotype. DNA for the CDR3: TGCGCCAGCAGTGTCGGACAAGGTCGCGTCCTGACTTTC. This codes for CASSVGQGRVLTF. The chain combines TRBV5-1 with TRBJ2-6; maybe TRBD1 (5 bases). CDR1 is SGHRS, CDR2 YFSETQ, per germline. Trimming cost V 5 bases and J 12 bases, with 15 bases left between them. The CDR3 spans 13 residues.

This chain links TRBV25-1 with TRBJ2-7; perhaps D is TRBD1 or TRBD2 (5 bases each). Germline V CDR1 and CDR2: MGHDK, SYGVNS. Trimming took off 4 bases at V and 2 bases at J, with 15 bases between the two ends. The CDR3 extends over 15 amino acids. The CDR3: CASSAPRDPTYEQYF. The CDR3 bases are TGTGCCAGCAGTGCCCCTAGGGACCCAACCTACGAGCAGTACTTC.

This clonotype has at least ten counts. The chain recombines TRBV5-5 with TRBJ2-5, with D unclear. Germline-derived CDR1 and CDR2 are SGHKS and YYEKEE (reference sequence). The V and J ends lost 0 bases and 6 bases respectively, with 12 bases between them. CDR3 length: 14 amino acids. The CDR3 nucleotides read TGTGCCAGCAGCTTGGAGGCAGGTCGGAAGACCCAGTACTTC. This translates into CASSLEAGRKTQYF.

V gene TRBV6-1 combines with J gene TRBJ1-3; D may be TRBD1 (6 bases). Trimming took off 7 bases at V and 0 bases at J, with 10 bases between the two ends. The germline CDR1 and CDR2 sequences are MNHNS and SASEGT. The CDR3 is made up of 14 amino acids. The CDR3 DNA sequence: TGTGCCAGCAAGAGGGGGACCTCTGGAAACACCATATATTTT. Translated: CASKRGTSGNTIYF.

The CDR3 nucleotides are TGTGCCAGCAGTTTACTTCTCGGACCTGGGACCGGGGAGCTGTTTTTT. This codes for CASSLLLGPGTGELFF. J is TRBJ2-2 and V is TRBV12-3 or TRBV12-4; D is uncertain. The V and J ends lost 2 bases and 5 bases respectively, with 15 bases between them. This CDR3 is built from 16 residues.

The chain joins TRBV11-2 to TRBJ2-5; TRBD1 matches 9 bases. The J segment lost 2 bases and the V segment lost 4 bases, leaving 5 bases of the junction unmatched. CDR1 and CDR2 from the germline V gene are SGHAT and FQNNGV. The CDR3 loop spans 15 amino acids. CDR3 bases: TGTGCCAGCAGCTCCGACAGGGGGGGACAAGAGACCCAGTACTTC. Encoded protein: CASSSDRGGQETQYF.

This clonotype has just a few counts. Here the CDR3 reads CASSLARDTSYNEQFF. In DNA, the CDR3 is TGTGCCAGCAGCTTGGCCCGGGACACATCCTACAATGAGCAGTTCTTC. The chain carries TRBV5-5 and TRBJ2-1, with D perhaps matching TRBD1 (6 bases). This CDR3 is built from 16 residues. V lost 0 bases and J lost 1, with 11 bases in between. In germline, CDR1 is SGHKS, CDR2 YYEKEE (reference sequence).

The chain employs TRBV4-3 and TRBJ2-1, with D uncertain. The CDR3 has 13 residues. The germline gives CDR1 LGHNA, CDR2 YSLEER. Deletions cut 4 bases from V and 10 bases from J, with 14 bases between. The CDR3 DNA reads TGCGCCAGCAGCCCCTTTACCGACGGAGAGCAGTTCTTC. The encoded protein is CASSPFTDGEQFF.

This clonotype has just a few counts. The V gene is TRBV6-5, the J gene TRBJ2-7; D call uncertain. CDR1 and CDR2 from the germline V gene are MNHEY and SVGAGI. V lost 0 bases, J lost 4 bases, and 13 bases lay in between. The CDR3 spans 15 residues. The CDR3 here is CASSYSGTNMYEQYF. The CDR3 nucleotides read TGTGCCAGCAGTTACTCGGGTACTAACATGTACGAGCAGTACTTC.

V usage is TRBV5-1 and J usage is TRBJ2-5; 9 nucleotides line up with TRBD1. The CDR3 runs 15 residues. V lost 5 bases, J lost 4 bases, and 9 bases stayed unmatched. Germline CDR1 reads SGHRS; CDR2 reads YFSETQ. The CDR3 DNA follows: TGCGCCAGCAGTCAGAACACAGGGGGCGCAGAGACCCAGTACTTC. It specifies CASSQNTGGAETQYF.

This clonotype was seen only a few times. This CDR3 reads CASSAGGPGNEQFF. In DNA, the CDR3 is TGCGCCAGCAGCGCGGGGGGGCCTGGAAATGAGCAGTTCTTC. This chain links TRBV5-1 with TRBJ2-1; 9 bases line up with TRBD2. The CDR3 contains 14 residues. V lost 4 bases, J lost 7 bases, and 6 bases stayed unmatched. Germline CDR1 is SGHRS and CDR2 is YFSETQ.

This clonotype has a count of ten or more. The chain combines TRBV12-3 or TRBV12-4 with TRBJ2-1, with a tentative D call TRBD1 (5 bases). Trimming removed 5 bases from V and 8 bases from J, with 10 bases in between. This CDR3 has 12 amino acids. CDR3 DNA sequence: TGTGCCAGCAGTCAGGGCGTCCATGAGCAGTTCTTC. This codes for CASSQGVHEQFF.

This clonotype was found a few times. The rearrangement uses TRBV28 and TRBJ2-3; D is perhaps TRBD1 (5 bases). Germline V gene sequence: CDR1 MDHEN, CDR2 SYDVKM. V was shortened by 4 bases and J by 3 bases, with 14 bases between the two germline ends. The length of the CDR3 is 15 residues. CDR3 amino acids: CASSSPGTGTDTQYF. CDR3 sequence (DNA): TGTGCCAGCAGTTCCCCGGGTACAGGAACAGATACGCAGTATTTT.